The 20 T cell receptor beta chains listed next were all sequenced from one sample in a study of blood T cell repertoires in COVID-19 (dated by TCRdb to the early 2020s). The library relied on the immunoSEQ multiplex PCR assay. TCRdb limited this immuneACCESS table to in-frame rearrangements with V and J called. A share of clones is missing; checked studies link under half to unresolved V genes, and the rest is unexplained. The sample has under 300,000 clones on record, roughly 90% of them singletons. The top ten clonotypes cover 2.1% of the sample. Material for sequencing was peripheral blood. The receptors originated from a woman between 40 and 55 years old who had recovered from COVID-19.

V is TRBV5-8 and J is TRBJ1-2, with D unresolved. This CDR3 is 12 amino acids long. V dropped 2 bases and J dropped 2 bases, with 4 bases sitting between them. Germline V gene data show CDR1 as SGHTS and CDR2 as YDEGEE. CDR3 sequence: CASSLSNYGYTF. The CDR3 coding sequence is TGTGCCAGCAGCTTATCAAACTATGGCTACACCTTC.

This rearrangement joins TRBV3-1 (or the pseudogene TRBV3-2) to TRBJ1-2; 8 positions agree with TRBD1. CDR3 length: 13 amino acids. Trimming removed 3 bases from V and 8 bases from J; junction bases left unmatched: 5. The germline CDR1 and CDR2 sequences are LGHDT and YNNKEL (reference sequence). CDR3 in DNA: TGTGCCAGCAGCCACGGACAGGGAAAAGGCTACACCTTC. It encodes CASSHGQGKGYTF.

The chain couples TRBV3-1 (or the pseudogene TRBV3-2) to TRBJ2-1, with D possibly matching TRBD2 (7 bases). This CDR3 contains 15 residues. Germline CDR1 reads LGHDT; CDR2 reads YNNKEL (reference sequence). Trimming removed 0 bases at V and 9 bases at J, with 15 bases between. The DNA of the CDR3 is TGTGCCAGCAGCCAAGATTCGGGGGGCATGACTGAGCAGTTCTTC. Amino acids: CASSQDSGGMTEQFF.

This clone was found once. The V gene is TRBV28, the J gene TRBJ1-5; 9 nucleotides match TRBD1. The germline gives CDR1 MDHEN, CDR2 SYDVKM. Losses at the gene ends were 7 bases for V and 2 bases for J; bases not matched to a gene: 6. The CDR3 has 15 residues. CDR3 sequence: CASTGDRVGNQPQHF. Here the CDR3 DNA reads TGTGCCAGCACCGGGGACAGGGTAGGCAATCAGCCCCAGCATTTT.

This clone has a single count. The CDR3 loop is CASSLEGQVNEKLFF. The CDR3 coding sequence is TGTGCCAGCAGCTTAGAAGGACAGGTTAATGAAAAACTGTTTTTT. The rearrangement joins TRBV7-9 to TRBJ1-4; the match to TRBD1 covers 7 bases. The trim removed 1 base at V and 4 bases at J, leaving 3 bases unmatched. Germline V gene data show CDR1 as SEHNR and CDR2 as FQNEAQ (reference sequence). The CDR3 consists of 15 residues.

This chain connects TRBV6-5 to TRBJ2-7; perhaps TRBD2 as D (5 bases). Germline loops: CDR1 MNHEY, CDR2 SVGAGI. Trimming stripped 4 bases from V and 6 bases from J, with 19 bases between. The CDR3 spans 15 residues. CDR3 loop: CASSFYTLRSGEQYF. The DNA for the CDR3 is TGTGCCAGCAGTTTCTATACCTTAAGAAGCGGCGAGCAGTACTTC.

The chain carries TRBV6-6 and TRBJ2-7, with D possibly being TRBD2 (6 bases). The CDR3 is 14 residues long. V was cut by 2 bases and J by 3 bases, with 11 bases left in between. Germline-derived CDR1 and CDR2 are MNHNY and SVGAGI (reference sequence). The CDR3 is CASSYAGLSYEQYF. CDR3 DNA sequence: TGTGCCAGCAGTTACGCGGGACTGAGCTACGAGCAGTACTTC.

This clone has just one count. The rearrangement links TRBV9 to TRBJ1-2; D is perhaps TRBD1 (5 bases). Germline V gene data show CDR1 as SGDLS and CDR2 as YYNGEE. The V end lost 1 base, the J end lost 4 bases, and 11 bases lay between the germline ends. The CDR3 length is 14 residues. This CDR3 reads CASSVLSGSYGYTF. The CDR3 DNA reads TGTGCCAGCAGCGTACTTTCAGGGTCCTATGGCTACACCTTC. The complete variable domain, with remaining parts taken from reference TRBV9 and TRBJ1-2, reads DSGVTQTPKHLITATGQRVTLRCSPRSGDLSVYWYQQSLDQGLQFLIQYYNGEERAKGNILERFSAQQFPDLHSELNLSSLELGDSALYFCASSVLSGSYGYTFGSGTRLTVV.

The chain is built from TRBV5-4 and TRBJ2-7; 7 positions match TRBD2. With V trimmed by 4 bases and J by 0 bases, 7 bases remained unmatched. Germline V gene data show CDR1 as SGHNT and CDR2 as YYREEE (reference sequence). This CDR3 spans 15 amino acids. The DNA of the CDR3 is TGTGCCAGCAGCCCGCAACTAGCGACCTCCTACGAGCAGTACTTC. It codes for CASSPQLATSYEQYF.

V is TRBV19 and J is TRBJ1-3; D might be TRBD1 (5 bases). CDR3 length: 15 amino acids. Germline CDR1 reads LNHDA; CDR2 reads SQIVND (reference sequence). The germline V and J ends were trimmed by 6 bases and 4 bases, with 16 bases remaining between them. The CDR3 DNA reads TGTGCCAGTAGCCCCTCGGGGGGATCAGGAAACACCATATATTTT. The encoded protein is CASSPSGGSGNTIYF.

V is TRBV7-2 and J is TRBJ2-3; a possible D gene is TRBD1 (5 bases). The CDR3 is 15 residues long. V shed 1 base and J shed 8 bases, with 16 bases lying between them. Germline values: CDR1 SGHTA, CDR2 FQGNSA. This chain's CDR3 is CASSLGQFPQTTQYF. The CDR3 DNA reads as TGTGCCAGCAGCTTAGGACAGTTCCCCCAGACTACGCAGTATTTT.

A few counts support this clone. This chain connects TRBV19 to TRBJ2-1, with D perhaps TRBD1 (7 bases). The CDR3 has 15 amino acids. From germline, CDR1 is LNHDA and CDR2 SQIVND (reference sequence). Deletions cut 3 bases from V and 10 bases from J, with 19 bases between. This CDR3 reads CASSIGRQGGMEQFF. The CDR3 bases are TGTGCCAGTAGTATTGGGAGGCAGGGGGGCATGGAGCAGTTCTTC.

The chain employs TRBV28 and TRBJ1-5, with a weak D call TRBD1 (5 bases). CDR3 size: 16 residues. Germline assignment: CDR1 MDHEN and CDR2 SYDVKM. The germline V and J ends were trimmed by 4 bases and 0 bases, with 13 bases remaining between them. The CDR3 here is CASSSIDSNSNQPQHF. The CDR3, as DNA: TGTGCCAGCAGTTCAATCGACAGTAATAGCAATCAGCCCCAGCATTTT.

This clone has only one observation. J is TRBJ2-3 and V is TRBV29-1; TRBD1 matches 8 bases. Germline CDR1 reads SQVTM; CDR2 reads ANQGSEA. Germline trimming cut 0 bases from V and 6 bases from J; bases unmatched to any gene: 11. The CDR3 runs to 16 residues. The chain's CDR3 is CSVEDLEGTGPDTQYF. The CDR3 DNA follows: TGCAGCGTTGAAGATCTAGAGGGGACAGGACCGGATACGCAGTATTTT.

This chain joins TRBV5-1 and TRBJ2-3; tentatively, D is TRBD1 (5 bases). There are 14 residues in the CDR3. Per the germline V gene, CDR1 is SGHRS and CDR2 is YFSETQ. Between the trimmed V and J ends, which lost 5 bases and 0 bases, there was a span of 10 bases. The CDR3 nucleotides are TGCGCCAGCAGTACAGGACCTAGCACAGATACGCAGTATTTT. Protein sequence: CASSTGPSTDTQYF.

CDR3 coding DNA: TGCGCCAGCAGCCAGGCTGTGGTGGGGAGGAAAGTAACTAATGAAAAACTGTTTTTT. This encodes CASSQAVVGRKVTNEKLFF. The chain is built from TRBV4-3 and TRBJ1-4; D remains unclear. Germline V gene lookup returns CDR1 LGHNA and CDR2 YSLEER. Trimming removed 3 bases from V and 1 base from J, with 21 bases in between. The CDR3 sequence is 19 residues long.

The CDR3 sequence: CAIKGTGPTYEQYF. CDR3 DNA: TGTGCCATCAAAGGGACAGGACCTACCTACGAGCAGTACTTC. This rearrangement joins TRBV2 to TRBJ2-7; 8 bases fit TRBD1. This CDR3 contains 14 residues. Looked up from germline, CDR1 is SNHLY and CDR2 is FYNNEI. V lost 10 bases, J lost 2 bases, and 10 bases stayed unmatched.

V usage is TRBV11-2 and J usage is TRBJ2-1; 11 positions match TRBD2. Trimming at V came to 5 bases and at J to 2 bases, leaving 5 bases not matched to a gene. Looked up from germline, CDR1 is SGHAT and CDR2 is FQNNGV. This CDR3 has 16 amino acids. DNA for the CDR3: TGTGCCAGCAGCGATCCGGGACTAGCGGCCTACAATGAGCAGTTCTTC. It yields the protein CASSDPGLAAYNEQFF.

CDR3 amino acids: CASSQRRLTAWETQYF. The CDR3 DNA is TGTGCCAGCAGCCAGCGTCGACTCACCGCTTGGGAGACCCAGTACTTC. V is TRBV7-9 and J is TRBJ2-5; D is ambiguous. Trimming cost V 5 bases and J 5 bases, with 21 bases left between them. Germline V gene lookup returns CDR1 SEHNR and CDR2 FQNEAQ (reference sequence). The CDR3 covers 16 residues. The entire variable domain, with the rest obtained from reference TRBV7-9 and TRBJ2-5, is as follows: DTGVSQNPRHKITKRGQNVTFRCDPISEHNRLYWYRQTLGQGPEFLTYFQNEAQLEKSRLLSDRFSAERPKGSFSTLEIQRTEQGDSAMYLCASSQRRLTAWETQYFGPGTRLLVL.

V gene TRBV19 combines with J gene TRBJ2-5; D might be TRBD1 (6 bases). The CDR3 covers 15 residues. The V gene lost 6 bases and the J gene lost 2 bases, with 16 bases spanning the gap. CDR1 is LNHDA and CDR2 is SQIVND in the germline V gene (reference sequence). The chain's CDR3 is CASSSLSGAQETQYF. The CDR3 nucleotides read TGTGCCAGTAGCTCCTTATCAGGGGCACAAGAGACCCAGTACTTC.